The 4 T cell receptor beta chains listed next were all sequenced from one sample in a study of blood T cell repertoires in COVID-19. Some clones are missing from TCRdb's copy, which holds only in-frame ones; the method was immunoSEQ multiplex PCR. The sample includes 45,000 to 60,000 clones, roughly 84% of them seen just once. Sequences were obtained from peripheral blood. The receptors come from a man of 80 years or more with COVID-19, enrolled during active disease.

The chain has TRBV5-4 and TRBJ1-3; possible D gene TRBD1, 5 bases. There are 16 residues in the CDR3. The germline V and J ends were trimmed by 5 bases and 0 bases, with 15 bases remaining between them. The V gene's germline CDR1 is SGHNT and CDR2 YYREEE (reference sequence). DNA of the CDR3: TGTGCCAGCAGTTACCAGGGCGAGGCCTCTGGAAACACCATATATTTT. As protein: CASSYQGEASGNTIYF.

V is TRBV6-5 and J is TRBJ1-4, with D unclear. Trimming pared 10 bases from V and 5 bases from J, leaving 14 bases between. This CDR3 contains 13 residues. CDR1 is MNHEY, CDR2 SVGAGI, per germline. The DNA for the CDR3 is TGTGCCACCAGCGGAGGCCGGAATGAAAAACTGTTTTTT. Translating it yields CATSGGRNEKLFF.

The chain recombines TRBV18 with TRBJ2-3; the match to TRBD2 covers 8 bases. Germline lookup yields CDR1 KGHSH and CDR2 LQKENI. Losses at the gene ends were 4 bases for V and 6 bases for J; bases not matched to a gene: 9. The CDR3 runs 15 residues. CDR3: CASSQPGGRMDTQYF. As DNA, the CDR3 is TGTGCCAGCTCACAACCGGGGGGGCGCATGGATACGCAGTATTTT.

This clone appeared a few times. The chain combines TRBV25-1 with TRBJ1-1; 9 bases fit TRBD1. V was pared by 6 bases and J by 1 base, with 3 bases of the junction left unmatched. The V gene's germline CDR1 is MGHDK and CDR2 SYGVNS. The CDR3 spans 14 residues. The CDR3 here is CASRRQGENTEAFF. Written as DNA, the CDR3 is TGTGCCAGCAGGAGACAGGGGGAGAACACTGAAGCTTTCTTT.